Each of the 30 T cell receptor beta chains below was sequenced from the same sample in a study of tumor-infiltrating lymphocytes in primary liver carcinoma. Using a constant-region primer together with ProtoScript II reverse transcriptase, TCR beta cDNA was made from 500 ng of total RNA. Generation of the TCR beta libraries relied on three nested multiplex PCR rounds using slightly modified ARM-PCR. Two initial PCR rounds of around 10 cycles each paired TRBV1-TRBV30 forward primers with a C-beta reverse primer. TCRdb independently ran MiXCR on the multiplex PCR reads; one entry per CDR3 protein. The sample yields about 84,000 distinct CDR3 sequences, more than 65% seen once. From about 19-30 mg of unsorted bulk tissue, DNA and RNA were co-extracted together. The sequencing input was liver tumor tissue from sampling region 1. Stated subset: tumor region T1, superior pole. The receptors were sampled from a man aged 40-50 years with primary liver carcinoma and hepatitis B virus infection.

The V gene is TRBV11-2, the J gene TRBJ2-7; no reliable D call. The CDR3 totals 14 residues. Per the germline V gene, CDR1 is SGHAT and CDR2 is FQNNGV. CDR3 coding DNA: TGTGCCACCAGCTTAACCGACGGAGCCTACGAGCATTACGTC. Its translation: CATSLTDGAYEHYV.

For this clonotype: The junction departs from germline at one end; a sequencing error may be responsible. The CDR3 here is CTSSYGGSNTEASF. The DNA of the CDR3 is TGTACCAGCAGTTACGGGGGTAGTAACACTGAAGCTTCCTTT. This chain uses TRBV6-5 with TRBJ1-1, with TRBD1 as a possible D gene (5 bases). The CDR3 runs 14 residues. Germline V gene sequence: CDR1 MNHEY, CDR2 SVGAGI.

Only a few counts were recorded for this clonotype. The junction differs from germline at one of its ends, possibly a read error. The chain links TRBV29-1 to TRBJ2-3; perhaps TRBD1 as D (5 bases). Germline CDR1 SQVTM, CDR2 ANQGSEA. The CDR3 has 14 amino acids. As DNA, the CDR3 is TGCAGCGTTGAGTCACGGCAGGGCCCAGATACGCTGTATTTT. It encodes CSVESRQGPDTLYF.

A word on this clonotype: The junction differs from germline at one of its ends, possibly a read error. The chain recombines TRBV29-1 with TRBJ2-7; 10 positions match TRBD1. The CDR3 is 15 amino acids. Looked up from germline, CDR1 is SQVTM and CDR2 is ANQGSEA. The CDR3 reads CSIEEEGQGVYRQYF. CDR3 coding DNA: TGCAGCATTGAAGAAGAAGGACAGGGGGTCTACAGGCAGTACTTC.

On this clonotype itself: At one end, the junction sequence differs from germline, possibly due to a read error. The rearrangement links TRBV11-2 to TRBJ2-5, with D possibly being TRBD1 (6 bases). Germline loops: CDR1 SGHAT, CDR2 FQNNGV. The CDR3 extends over 17 amino acids. CDR3 sequence reads: CVSGLVSGGSRQENQYF. The CDR3 DNA follows: TGTGTCAGCGGCTTAGTCAGTGGGGGCAGTCGGCAAGAGAACCAGTACTTC.

Comment on this clonotype: The junction and the germline gene differ at one end; a read error may be behind it. The gene calls are TRBV20-1 and TRBJ2-5; D possibly corresponds to TRBD2 (6 bases). From germline, CDR1 is DFQATT and CDR2 SNEGSKA (reference sequence). The CDR3 covers 15 residues. The DNA for the CDR3 is TGCAGTGCTGTCCTCGGGACGGGGGTTTTGGAGAACCAGTACTTC. Protein: CSAVLGTGVLENQYF.

Points on this clonotype: The germline gene is not matched at one end of the junction; a read error may be the cause. The chain recombines TRBV29-1 with TRBJ2-2; TRBD2 agrees at 8 bases. Germline CDR1 is SQVTM and CDR2 is ANQGSEA. The CDR3 extends over 14 amino acids. In nucleotides, the CDR3 is TGCAGCGTTCCCAACGGACTAGCCCGTGAGGAGATGTTTTTT. Translated, it gives CSVPNGLAREEMFF.

As regards this clonotype: A much larger clone lies a single base off, so this may be a read error. The conserved phenylalanine or tryptophan is not found at the CDR3 terminus, so this likely reflects a read error. The V and J genes are TRBV28 and TRBJ1-3, with D hard to call. Trimming shortened V by 3 bases and J by 4 bases, and 4 bases separated the two germline ends. Germline V gene data show CDR1 as MDHEN and CDR2 as SYDVKM. This CDR3 comprises 12 residues. The CDR3 DNA follows: TGTGCCAGCAGTTTGAGAGGAAACACCATATATTAT. This gives the protein CASSLRGNTIYY.

As concerns this clonotype: Without the conserved terminal phenylalanine or tryptophan, this CDR3 likely stems from a read error. V gene TRBV12-3 or TRBV12-4 combines with J gene TRBJ1-2; D unresolved. The CDR3 extends over 12 amino acids. The CDR3 sequence: CASSSENCGYTL. DNA for the CDR3: TGTGCCAGCAGTTCGGAGAACTGTGGCTACACCCTC.

J is TRBJ2-1 and V is TRBV11-1; TRBD2 aligns across 14 bases. Germline CDR1 and CDR2: SGHAT and FQDESV (reference sequence). The CDR3 extends over 17 amino acids. J lost 16 bases, V lost 5 bases, and 19 bases had no gene match. CDR3 DNA sequence: TGTGCCAGCAGCCTGGGACTAGCGGGAGAAGTTGATAGTGACCAATTCTTC. Its protein product is CASSLGLAGEVDSDQFF.

As regards this clonotype: At one end the junction does not follow the germline gene, possibly because of a read error. The chain uses TRBV6-2 or TRBV6-3 and TRBJ1-1, with TRBD1 as a possible D gene (6 bases). Germline V CDR1 and CDR2: MNHEY, SVGEGT. The CDR3 runs 17 residues. This CDR3 is CPSSSPPLQGDNTEAFF. As DNA, the CDR3 is TGTCCCAGCAGTTCTCCACCCTTACAGGGAGATAACACTGAAGCTTTCTTT.

Turning to this clonotype: This may arise from a read error, as a much more abundant clone is one base away. The chain carries TRBV28 and TRBJ2-1; 7 positions agree with TRBD2. V lost 5 bases and J lost 9; bases outside the gene matches: 4. The germline V gene encodes CDR1 MDHEN and CDR2 SYDVKM. CDR3 length: 12 amino acids. The CDR3 is CASSAGGSEQFF. The CDR3 DNA reads TGTGCCAGCAGTGCCGGGGGGTCTGAGCAGTTCTTC.

V and J are TRBV11-2 and TRBJ2-5; TRBD2 matches at 7 bases. J lost 0 bases, V lost 11 bases, and 6 bases had no gene match. CDR1 SGHAT and CDR2 FQNNGV come from the germline V gene. The CDR3 contains 13 residues. CDR3 sequence reads: CAGGGGDQETQYF. DNA of the CDR3: TGTGCCGGCGGGGGTGGAGACCAAGAGACCCAGTACTTC.

This clonotype was seen a few times. The J gene is TRBJ2-2, the V gene TRBV15; D possibly corresponds to TRBD1 (5 bases). CDR3 size: 16 residues. V gave up 1 base and J gave up 6 bases, with 15 bases separating them. The germline V gene encodes CDR1 LNHNV and CDR2 YYDKDF (reference sequence). The CDR3: CATSRVELEGAGELFF. The CDR3 nucleotides are TGTGCCACCAGCAGAGTTGAGCTTGAAGGGGCCGGGGAGCTGTTTTTT.

A remark on this clonotype: This CDR3 fails to terminate in the conserved phenylalanine or tryptophan, so it likely reflects a read error. This rearrangement joins TRBV12-3 or TRBV12-4 to TRBJ2-1, with a possible D match to TRBD2 (6 bases). The CDR3 totals 14 residues. The V end was cut by 9 bases, the J end by 6 bases, with 18 bases between. The CDR3 spells CASSRTTGSNEQFL. The CDR3 DNA is TGTGCCAGTAGCCGGACTACCGGGAGCAATGAGCAGTTCTTA.

The chain joins TRBV11-2 to TRBJ2-1, with D perhaps matching TRBD2 (6 bases). This CDR3 contains 14 residues. V lost 9 bases and J lost 7, with 19 bases in between. Germline loops: CDR1 SGHAT, CDR2 FQNNGV. This chain's CDR3 is CARSSAGPGNEQFF. CDR3 coding DNA: TGTGCCAGGAGTTCAGCGGGTCCTGGAAATGAGCAGTTCTTC.

This clonotype was observed a few times. A clone one base away is much larger, so this may be a read error. V is TRBV5-1 and J is TRBJ2-2; no firm D call. Germline V gene lookup returns CDR1 SGHRS and CDR2 YFSETQ. The V gene lost 7 bases and the J gene lost 4 bases, with 11 bases spanning the gap. This CDR3 is built from 13 residues. The CDR3 DNA reads as TGCGCCAGCTTTCAGGAGAGCACCGGGGAGCTGTTTTTT. Translating gives CASFQESTGELFF. The variable domain in full, completed from reference TRBV5-1 and TRBJ2-2, reads KAGVTQTPRYLIKTRGQQVTLSCSPISGHRSVSWYQQTPGQGLQFLFEYFSETQRNKGNFPGRFSGRQFSNSRSEMNVSTLELGDSALYLCASFQESTGELFFGEGSRLTVL.

This clonotype was found once. The V call is TRBV5-5, the J call TRBJ2-2; 7 bases agree with TRBD2. Germline loops: CDR1 SGHKS, CDR2 YYEKEE (reference sequence). V gave up 0 bases and J gave up 9 bases; unmatched junction bases: 14. This CDR3 is 17 amino acids long. In DNA, the CDR3 is TGTGCCAGCAGCTTGGCCCCTGGCGGGAGTGGGAACAGGGAGCTGTTTTTT. Translated, it gives CASSLAPGGSGNRELFF.

A remark on this clonotype: A read error is likely, as this CDR3 ends without the conserved phenylalanine or tryptophan. The V and J genes are TRBV5-1 and TRBJ2-2, with 10 positions matching TRBD2. The CDR3 runs 16 residues. V was pared by 6 bases and J by 1 base, with 6 bases of the junction left unmatched. Germline CDR1 is SGHRS and CDR2 is YFSETQ. The CDR3 DNA reads as TGCGCCAGCAATTCTAGCGGGAGTGTGAACACCGGGGAGCTGTTTTTA. It specifies CASNSSGSVNTGELFL.

This clonotype was counted only a few times. V gene TRBV4-1 combines with J gene TRBJ2-1; TRBD1 matches 7 bases. The V and J ends lost 1 base and 8 bases, in that order; junction bases with no gene match: 11. The CDR3 runs 16 residues. The V gene's germline CDR1 is MGHRA and CDR2 YSYEKL. CDR3 in DNA: TGCGCCAGCAGCCAAGTAGGGGACAGATCGTCAGATGAGCAGTTCTTC. It yields the protein CASSQVGDRSSDEQFF.

This clonotype was seen just once. The chain has TRBV6-2 or TRBV6-3 and TRBJ2-7; 10 bases are a match to TRBD2. V was clipped by 9 bases and J by 13 bases; unmatched bases: 15. Germline CDR1 MNHEY, CDR2 SVGEGT. The CDR3 runs to 13 residues. As DNA, the CDR3 is TGTGCCAGTACTAGCGGGAACTCCTGCGAACATTACTTC. Amino acid sequence: CASTSGNSCEHYF.

The rearrangement links TRBV29-1 to TRBJ1-2; tentative D call: TRBD1 (6 bases). CDR1 and CDR2 from the germline V gene are SQVTM and ANQGSEA. V was trimmed by 5 bases and J by 3 bases, leaving 16 bases between them. This CDR3 has 14 residues. The CDR3 DNA reads as TGCAGCGTTCTGCCGGGACAAGGCTACTATGGCTACACCTTC. Amino acids: CSVLPGQGYYGYTF.

The chain recombines TRBV18 with TRBJ2-7; 9 bases match TRBD1. Looked up from germline, CDR1 is KGHSH and CDR2 is LQKENI. The length of the CDR3 is 14 residues. Unmatched junction bases numbered 4, after V lost 7 bases and J lost 0 bases. The CDR3 coding sequence is TGTGCCAGCTTCCGGACAGGGGCCTCCTACGAGCAGTACTTC. Its translation: CASFRTGASYEQYF.

A note on this clonotype: This CDR3 fails to terminate in the conserved phenylalanine or tryptophan, so it likely reflects a read error. The rearrangement joins TRBV10-1 to TRBJ2-5; no clear D. CDR1 is WNHNN, CDR2 SYGVQD, per germline (reference sequence). The CDR3 consists of 16 residues. The CDR3 loop is CASSESLDGFQETQYL. DNA for the CDR3: TGCGCCAGCAGTGAGTCCCTCGACGGATTCCAAGAGACACAGTACCTC.

As concerns this clonotype: This may be a read error, as it is one base from a much larger clone. The chain combines TRBV28 with TRBJ1-1; D uncertain. The CDR3 loop spans 12 amino acids. V lost 5 bases to trimming and J lost 11 bases, with 15 bases between them. Germline values: CDR1 MDHEN, CDR2 SYDVKM. The CDR3, as DNA: TGTGCCAGCAGTCCTCTCGCTGTCTTGGCTTTCTTT. Translated: CASSPLAVLAFF.

With respect to this clonotype: This is likely a read error, given that the CDR3 carries no conserved phenylalanine or tryptophan at its end. The limits of the CDR3 on the DNA are not certain, so only TCRdb's listed CDR3 is given. The chain uses TRBV6-6 and TRBJ1-5; TRBD1, the table's D call, was not compared with the DNA. Termini included, the CDR3 measures 12 amino acids. CDR1 MNHNY and CDR2 SVGAGI come from the germline V gene (reference sequence). The CDR3 here is CASSPPNQPHHV.

The rearrangement uses TRBV6-1 and TRBJ1-5, with D possibly matching TRBD1 (5 bases). V dropped 2 bases and J dropped 3 bases, with 11 bases sitting between them. The germline gives CDR1 MNHNS, CDR2 SASEGT. The CDR3 is 15 residues long. CDR3 sequence reads: CASSEWGDNNQPQHF. CDR3 sequence (DNA): TGTGCCAGCAGTGAATGGGGGGATAACAATCAGCCCCAGCATTTT.

For this clonotype: Lacking the conserved final phenylalanine or tryptophan, this CDR3 likely reflects a read error. This chain joins TRBV11-2 and TRBJ1-4; TRBD1 is a possible D gene (5 bases). The CDR3 runs to 14 residues. Per germline, CDR1 SGHAT and CDR2 FQNNGV. The CDR3 sequence: CACSLEVGDENLFS. The DNA of the CDR3 is TGTGCCTGCAGCTTAGAGGTTGGGGACGAAAATCTGTTTTCT.

This clonotype was found many times. V usage is TRBV5-4 and J usage is TRBJ1-1; D is unresolved. The CDR3 is 16 residues long. The V end was cut by 5 bases, the J end by 6 bases, with 23 bases between. Looked up from germline, CDR1 is SGHNT and CDR2 is YYREEE (reference sequence). CDR3 DNA sequence: TGTGCCAGCAGTCCCCAGGTATCTATTGTCAGACCTGAAGCTTTCTTT. Translation: CASSPQVSIVRPEAFF.

A remark on this clonotype: At one end the junction does not follow the germline gene, possibly because of a read error. The rearrangement joins TRBV10-3 to TRBJ2-1; 10 nucleotides line up with TRBD2. The CDR3 spans 15 residues. Germline assignment: CDR1 ENHRY and CDR2 SYGVKD. CDR3 nucleotides: TGTGCCACCCCACACTCAGCGGGAGGGCCAGATGAGCTGTTCTTC. Protein product: CATPHSAGGPDELFF.